The rows below give T cell receptor beta chains drawn from one sample of a study of CDR3 diversity in severe acne. MiXCR was run by TCRdb on the PCR reads, yielding one entry per CDR3 protein. The data show approximately 97,000 distinct CDR3 sequences, with roughly half seen just once and 9.5% to 15% held by the top ten. The sequenced sample consisted of blood. All receptors come from a male donor with acne. CDR3s include the opening cysteine and the closing phenylalanine or tryptophan. Each record gives: J gene, D gene, CDR3 length, clone size, V gene, CDR3 DNA, CDR3 protein. A D gene is named only where the DNA matches it firmly. Size is stated for part of the rows, as once, few or many counts, or as a class when the clone is expanded.

j_gene: TRBJ2-5; d_gene: NA; len: 15; abundance: NA; v_gene: TRBV19; CDR3nt: TGTGCCAGTAGGCGACGATCGGACAGTTCAGAGACCCAGTACTTC; CDR3aa: CASRRRSDSSETQYF
j_gene: TRBJ1-6; d_gene: TRBD1; len: 16; abundance: NA; v_gene: TRBV7-9; CDR3nt: TGTGCCAGCAGCTTTGGGACAGGGGGCGGTAATTCACCCCTCCACTTT; CDR3aa: CASSFGTGGGNSPLHF
j_gene: TRBJ1-5; d_gene: TRBD1; len: 15; abundance: medium-sized; v_gene: TRBV15; CDR3nt: TGTGCCACCAGCAGTGACAGGGTTGGCAATCAGCCCCAGCATTTT; CDR3aa: CATSSDRVGNQPQHF
j_gene: TRBJ1-1; d_gene: NA; len: 10; abundance: NA; v_gene: TRBV30; CDR3nt: TGTGCCTGGGGAACGGCTGAAGCTTTCTTT; CDR3aa: CAWGTAEAFF
j_gene: TRBJ1-3; d_gene: TRBD1; len: 15; abundance: NA; v_gene: TRBV24-1; CDR3nt: TGTGCCACCAGTGAAGGGGACAGCTCTGGAAACACCATATATTTT; CDR3aa: CATSEGDSSGNTIYF
j_gene: TRBJ1-1; d_gene: TRBD1; len: 17; abundance: NA; v_gene: TRBV4-2; CDR3nt: TGTGCCAGCAGCTTCGACAGGGTCGGCCGCTGGGACACTGAAGCTTTCTTT; CDR3aa: CASSFDRVGRWDTEAFF
j_gene: TRBJ1-1; d_gene: NA; len: 15; abundance: few; v_gene: TRBV28; CDR3nt: TGTGCCAGCAGCACCCGATGGACCCAGGGGACTGAAGCTTTCTTT; CDR3aa: CASSTRWTQGTEAFF
j_gene: TRBJ2-7; d_gene: NA; len: 14; abundance: medium-sized; v_gene: TRBV5-6; CDR3nt: TGTGCCAGCAGCTTGGAATCTGCCTCCCACGAGCAGTACTTC; CDR3aa: CASSLESASHEQYF
j_gene: TRBJ1-5; d_gene: NA; len: 13; abundance: NA; v_gene: TRBV7-9; CDR3nt: TGTGCCAGCAGCCCACAAGCGGGAGAGCCCCAGCATTTT; CDR3aa: CASSPQAGEPQHF
j_gene: TRBJ1-1; d_gene: TRBD1; len: 14; abundance: many; v_gene: TRBV5-1; CDR3nt: TGCGCCAGCAGTGTACAGGGGGCTAACACTGAAGCTTTCTTT; CDR3aa: CASSVQGANTEAFF
j_gene: TRBJ2-7; d_gene: NA; len: 14; abundance: NA; v_gene: TRBV7-9; CDR3nt: TGTGCCAGCAGCTTAGTTTGGGAGTCCTACGAGCAGTACTTC; CDR3aa: CASSLVWESYEQYF
j_gene: TRBJ1-2; d_gene: TRBD1; len: 14; abundance: NA; v_gene: TRBV25-1; CDR3nt: TGTGCCAGCAGGGTACAGGGGATATCCTATGGCTACACCTTC; CDR3aa: CASRVQGISYGYTF
j_gene: TRBJ2-5; d_gene: TRBD2; len: 15; abundance: few; v_gene: TRBV10-3; CDR3nt: TGTGCCAGCAGTTTATCCAGCGGGAGCGGAGAGACCCAGTACTTC; CDR3aa: CASSLSSGSGETQYF
j_gene: TRBJ2-6; d_gene: TRBD2; len: 13; abundance: NA; v_gene: TRBV9; CDR3nt: TGTGCCAGCAGCGTGGACGGGGGGGACGTCCTGACTTTC; CDR3aa: CASSVDGGDVLTF
j_gene: TRBJ1-1; d_gene: NA; len: 13; abundance: NA; v_gene: TRBV24-1; CDR3nt: TGTGCCACCAGTGCAGCAGGGAACACTGAAGCTTTCTTT; CDR3aa: CATSAAGNTEAFF
j_gene: TRBJ1-5; d_gene: TRBD1; len: 14; abundance: few; v_gene: TRBV20-1; CDR3nt: TGCAGTGCTAGATTCGGGACAGGGGGTCAGCCCCAGCATTTT; CDR3aa: CSARFGTGGQPQHF
j_gene: TRBJ1-4; d_gene: TRBD1; len: 13; abundance: few; v_gene: TRBV9; CDR3nt: TGTGCCAGCAGCATCCGGACAGGTGAAAAACTGTTTTTT; CDR3aa: CASSIRTGEKLFF
j_gene: TRBJ2-5; d_gene: TRBD2; len: 15; abundance: NA; v_gene: TRBV2; CDR3nt: TGTGCCAGCAGTGACAGCGGGAGTCTGGGAGAGACCCAGTACTTC; CDR3aa: CASSDSGSLGETQYF
j_gene: TRBJ2-3; d_gene: TRBD1; len: 14; abundance: NA; v_gene: TRBV10-3; CDR3nt: TGTGCCATTGGGGGACAGGGTTGCACAGATACGCAGTATTTT; CDR3aa: CAIGGQGCTDTQYF
j_gene: TRBJ2-5; d_gene: TRBD2; len: 14; abundance: NA; v_gene: TRBV24-1; CDR3nt: TGTGCCACCAGTGATTTACGCGGGAGCGAGACCCAGTACTTC; CDR3aa: CATSDLRGSETQYF
j_gene: TRBJ1-1; d_gene: TRBD1; len: 14; abundance: NA; v_gene: TRBV20-1; CDR3nt: TGCAGTGCTAGAGAGGACAGGTTAAACACTGAAGCTTTCTTT; CDR3aa: CSAREDRLNTEAFF
j_gene: TRBJ2-3; d_gene: NA; len: 15; abundance: NA; v_gene: TRBV28; CDR3nt: TGTGCCAGCAGTCCCAGCGCGGGACCCACAGATACGCAGTATTTT; CDR3aa: CASSPSAGPTDTQYF
j_gene: TRBJ1-6; d_gene: NA; len: 13; abundance: few; v_gene: TRBV7-8; CDR3nt: TGTGCCAGCAGTTTAGAAGGGGATTCACCCCTCCACTTT; CDR3aa: CASSLEGDSPLHF
j_gene: TRBJ2-7; d_gene: TRBD1; len: 14; abundance: NA; v_gene: TRBV7-2; CDR3nt: TGTGCCAGCAGCCAATACGGGACAGTCTACGAGCAGTACTTC; CDR3aa: CASSQYGTVYEQYF
j_gene: TRBJ2-5; d_gene: TRBD2; len: 18; abundance: NA; v_gene: TRBV7-2; CDR3nt: TGTGCCAGCAGCTTACTTGAGGGGACTAGTGACATCCGGGGGACCCAGTACTTC; CDR3aa: CASSLLEGTSDIRGTQYF
j_gene: TRBJ2-3; d_gene: NA; len: 15; abundance: NA; v_gene: TRBV5-4; CDR3nt: TGTGCCAGCAGCTTGGGTACATCGGCGGGGGATACGCAGTATTTT; CDR3aa: CASSLGTSAGDTQYF
j_gene: TRBJ2-3; d_gene: NA; len: 15; abundance: once; v_gene: TRBV7-3; CDR3nt: TGTGCCAGCAGCTTAAGCCCGTGGGACGGAGATACGCAGTATTTT; CDR3aa: CASSLSPWDGDTQYF
j_gene: TRBJ1-2; d_gene: TRBD1; len: 14; abundance: NA; v_gene: TRBV25-1; CDR3nt: TGTGCCAGCAGTGCACGGACAGGGGGCGATGGCTACACCTTC; CDR3aa: CASSARTGGDGYTF
j_gene: TRBJ2-3; d_gene: TRBD1; len: 14; abundance: NA; v_gene: TRBV7-2; CDR3nt: TGTGCCAGCAGCTCAGGACAGGGACCAGATACGCAGTATTTT; CDR3aa: CASSSGQGPDTQYF
j_gene: TRBJ1-2; d_gene: NA; len: 14; abundance: many; v_gene: TRBV7-9; CDR3nt: TGTGCCAGCAGCTTCGTTGGGGAGGGCTATGGCTACACCTTC; CDR3aa: CASSFVGEGYGYTF
j_gene: TRBJ2-6; d_gene: TRBD1; len: 16; abundance: NA; v_gene: TRBV6-2/TRBV6-3; CDR3nt: TGTGCCAGCAGGCGGACAGGGGGGACTGGGGCCAACGTCCTGACTTTC; CDR3aa: CASRRTGGTGANVLTF
j_gene: TRBJ1-1; d_gene: TRBD1; len: 13; abundance: NA; v_gene: TRBV27; CDR3nt: TGTGCCAGCAGTTCGACAGGGAGCGCTGAAGCTTTCTTT; CDR3aa: CASSSTGSAEAFF
j_gene: TRBJ1-2; d_gene: NA; len: 14; abundance: once; v_gene: TRBV15; CDR3nt: TGTGCCACCAGCGTGGGTTGGGCTAACTATGGCTACACCTTC; CDR3aa: CATSVGWANYGYTF
j_gene: TRBJ1-1; d_gene: TRBD1; len: 13; abundance: NA; v_gene: TRBV19; CDR3nt: TGTGCCAGTAGGACGACAGGGTCGAGTGAAGCTTTCTTT; CDR3aa: CASRTTGSSEAFF
j_gene: TRBJ2-7; d_gene: TRBD1; len: 13; abundance: NA; v_gene: TRBV7-3; CDR3nt: TGCGCCAGCTCCGGGACAGGGGAGGGCGAGCAGTACTTC; CDR3aa: CASSGTGEGEQYF
j_gene: TRBJ2-2; d_gene: TRBD2; len: 19; abundance: once; v_gene: TRBV2; CDR3nt: TGTGCCGGCAGTTATAGCGGGAGGGGGCAGAACGCGAACACCGGGGAGCTGTTTTTT; CDR3aa: CAGSYSGRGQNANTGELFF
j_gene: TRBJ1-2; d_gene: NA; len: 11; abundance: many; v_gene: TRBV7-8; CDR3nt: TGTGCCAGCAGTCCCGGGGAGGGCTACACCTTC; CDR3aa: CASSPGEGYTF
j_gene: TRBJ2-7; d_gene: TRBD2; len: 15; abundance: NA; v_gene: TRBV29-1; CDR3nt: TGCAGCGTTGAAGATACGGTAGCGGGATACTACGAGCAGTACTTC; CDR3aa: CSVEDTVAGYYEQYF
j_gene: TRBJ1-1; d_gene: NA; len: 12; abundance: NA; v_gene: TRBV29-1; CDR3nt: TGCAGCGTTCCCACGGGGGAGAGAAAAGCTTTCTTT; CDR3aa: CSVPTGERKAFF
j_gene: TRBJ2-5; d_gene: NA; len: 12; abundance: NA; v_gene: TRBV6-6; CDR3nt: TGTGCCAGCAGTTTAATTGGGGCGACCCAGTACTTC; CDR3aa: CASSLIGATQYF
j_gene: TRBJ2-2; d_gene: TRBD2; len: 18; abundance: NA; v_gene: TRBV4-2; CDR3nt: TGTGCCAGCAGCCAAGACCAGACTAGCGGGGGGCAAGACGGGGAGCTGTTTTTT; CDR3aa: CASSQDQTSGGQDGELFF
j_gene: TRBJ2-1; d_gene: NA; len: 15; abundance: few; v_gene: TRBV5-4; CDR3nt: TGTGCCAGCAGCTTGGTCGTAGGGTCCTACAATGAGCAGTTCTTC; CDR3aa: CASSLVVGSYNEQFF
j_gene: TRBJ1-4; d_gene: NA; len: 12; abundance: many; v_gene: TRBV2; CDR3nt: TGTGCCAGCAGTTATACAGGGGAAAAACTGTTTTTT; CDR3aa: CASSYTGEKLFF
j_gene: TRBJ1-4; d_gene: NA; len: 14; abundance: NA; v_gene: TRBV27; CDR3nt: TGTGCCAGCAGTCCGTATGGGGGGGGTGAAAAACTGTTTTTT; CDR3aa: CASSPYGGGEKLFF